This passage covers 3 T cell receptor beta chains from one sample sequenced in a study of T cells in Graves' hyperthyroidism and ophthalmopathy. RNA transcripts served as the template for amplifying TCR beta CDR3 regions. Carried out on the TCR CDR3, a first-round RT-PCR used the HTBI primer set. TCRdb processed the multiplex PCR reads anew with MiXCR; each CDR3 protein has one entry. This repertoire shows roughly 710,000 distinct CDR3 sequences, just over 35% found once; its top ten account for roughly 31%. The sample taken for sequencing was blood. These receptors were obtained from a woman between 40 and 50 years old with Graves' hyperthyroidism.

For the CDR3, the DNA is TGTGCCAGCAGCCCTAGGACCGCACGGCGGGAGCAGTACTTC. It translates to CASSPRTARREQYF. The J gene is TRBJ2-7, the V gene TRBV4-2; D is uncertain. Germline lookup yields CDR1 LGHNA and CDR2 YNFKEQ. The CDR3 length is 14 residues. The V gene lost 4 bases and the J gene lost 7 bases, with 17 bases spanning the gap.

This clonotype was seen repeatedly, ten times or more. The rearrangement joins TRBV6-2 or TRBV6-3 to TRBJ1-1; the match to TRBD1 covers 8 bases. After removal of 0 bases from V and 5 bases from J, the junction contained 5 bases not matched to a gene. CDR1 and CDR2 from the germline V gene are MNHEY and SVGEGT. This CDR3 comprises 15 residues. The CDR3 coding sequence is TGTGCCAGCAGTTACTCGGGGGACAGGATAACTGAAGCTTTCTTT. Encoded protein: CASSYSGDRITEAFF.

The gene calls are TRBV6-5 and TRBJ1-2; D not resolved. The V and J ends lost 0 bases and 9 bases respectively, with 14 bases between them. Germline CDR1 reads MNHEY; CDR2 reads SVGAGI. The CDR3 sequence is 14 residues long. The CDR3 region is CASSYSPTWWSYTF. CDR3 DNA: TGTGCCAGCAGTTACTCCCCCACGTGGTGGAGCTACACCTTC.